The 28 T cell receptor beta chains presented below share a single source sample, sequenced in a study of T cell responses to AZD1222 COVID-19 vaccine. Only in-frame clones appear in the TCRdb table, and some are missing; sequencing was by immunoSEQ multiplex PCR. The repertoire holds fewer than 150,000 clones, approximately 90% seen once, with 1.3% to 1.5% in the top ten. The starting material was peripheral blood, obtained on day 0 of AZD1222 vaccination. These receptors were taken from an adult in good health.

This clone was seen a handful of times. V is TRBV9 and J is TRBJ2-2, with no clear D. Trimming left V 0 bases short and J 2 bases short, with 8 bases between. CDR3 length: 15 residues. Looked up from germline, CDR1 is SGDLS and CDR2 is YYNGEE. CDR3 nucleotide sequence: TGTGCCAGCAGCGTAGGGGCCTTAAACACCGGGGAGCTGTTTTTT. Its protein product is CASSVGALNTGELFF.

The rearrangement uses TRBV28 and TRBJ2-7; D is uncertain. Germline CDR1 is MDHEN and CDR2 is SYDVKM. The V and J ends lost 10 bases and 6 bases respectively, with 13 bases between them. The CDR3 has 11 residues. This CDR3 reads CATLVMREQYF. For the CDR3, the DNA is TGTGCCACCTTAGTGATGCGCGAGCAGTACTTC.

The J gene is TRBJ2-7, the V gene TRBV20-1, with D uncertain. V lost 3 bases to trimming and J lost 5 bases, with 8 bases between them. The CDR3 extends over 11 amino acids. Germline values: CDR1 DFQATT, CDR2 SNEGSKA (reference sequence). In DNA, the CDR3 is TGCAGTGCTAGTAATGGGGACGAGCAGTACTTC. Residues: CSASNGDEQYF.

This clone was observed once. The chain recombines TRBV5-6 with TRBJ1-5, with a weak D call TRBD1 (5 bases). Germline V CDR1 and CDR2: SGHDT, YYEEEE. Trimming stripped 1 base from V and 5 bases from J, with 13 bases between. This CDR3 contains 15 residues. Here the CDR3 reads CASSLTKRGDQPQHF. The DNA for the CDR3 is TGTGCCAGCAGCTTGACTAAGAGGGGAGATCAGCCCCAGCATTTT.

The chain is built from TRBV3-1 (or the pseudogene TRBV3-2) and TRBJ2-2, with 9 positions matching TRBD1. J gave up 9 bases and V 0 bases, and 5 bases lay outside the gene matches. This CDR3 is 15 amino acids long. The germline gives CDR1 LGHDT, CDR2 YNNKEL (reference sequence). The CDR3 region has the DNA TGTGCCAGCAGCCAAGATGTGGACAGGGGACGGGAGCTGTTTTTT. It specifies CASSQDVDRGRELFF.

The chain uses TRBV10-3 and TRBJ2-7; D uncertain. Trimming left V 3 bases short and J 1 base short, with 4 bases between. Germline CDR1 ENHRY, CDR2 SYGVKD. This CDR3 contains 12 residues. The CDR3 bases are TGTGCCATCAGTGAAGGGTCCTACGAGCAGTACTTC. It is translated as CAISEGSYEQYF.

This chain joins TRBV6-5 and TRBJ2-3; D might be TRBD1 (6 bases). The V end was cut by 5 bases, the J end by 7 bases, with 13 bases between. The CDR3 covers 13 residues. Per the germline V gene, CDR1 is MNHEY and CDR2 is SVGAGI. This chain's CDR3 is CASSIQGTNTQYF. The CDR3 DNA sequence: TGTGCCAGCAGTATTCAGGGGACGAATACGCAGTATTTT.

This sequence joins TRBV6-6 and TRBJ1-1; 7 positions agree with TRBD1. The CDR3 covers 15 residues. From germline, CDR1 is MNHNY and CDR2 SVGAGI (reference sequence). Losses at the gene ends were 5 bases for V and 0 bases for J; bases not matched to a gene: 6. CDR3 bases: TGTGCCAGCAGTGACCCGGGACAGATGAACACTGAAGCTTTCTTT. Its translation is CASSDPGQMNTEAFF.

In its sample, this clone was seen once. J is TRBJ1-1 and V is TRBV28; D gene ambiguous. Per the germline V gene, CDR1 is MDHEN and CDR2 is SYDVKM. The CDR3 has 15 residues. The V end lost 7 bases, the J end lost 4 bases, and 19 bases lay between the germline ends. DNA of the CDR3: TGTGCCAGCATCCTGCCGAGTGGCCCGGGCACTGAAGCTTTCTTT. It specifies CASILPSGPGTEAFF. The whole variable domain, filled in from reference TRBV28 and TRBJ1-1, reads DVKVTQSSRYLVKRTGEKVFLECVQDMDHENMFWYRQDPGLGLRLIYFSYDVKMKEKGDIPEGYSVSREKKERFSLILESASTNQTSMYLCASILPSGPGTEAFFGQGTRLTVV.

J is TRBJ2-1 and V is TRBV5-1; possible D gene TRBD1, 5 bases. CDR3 length equals 15 residues. The germline V and J ends were trimmed by 1 base and 0 bases, with 8 bases remaining between them. Germline values: CDR1 SGHRS, CDR2 YFSETQ. The CDR3 reads CASSLRTGSYNEQFF. DNA for the CDR3: TGCGCCAGCAGCTTGCGAACAGGCTCCTACAATGAGCAGTTCTTC.

The gene calls are TRBV3-1 (or the pseudogene TRBV3-2) and TRBJ2-1; D remains ambiguous. Germline lookup yields CDR1 LGHDT and CDR2 YNNKEL (reference sequence). This CDR3 is 16 amino acids long. Between the trimmed V and J ends, which lost 5 bases and 9 bases, there was a span of 23 bases. The CDR3 DNA follows: TGTGCCAGCAGCAAAGTGCCGGGTCCCATGCCCGCTGAGCAGTTCTTC. This translates into CASSKVPGPMPAEQFF.

The chain combines TRBV6-1 with TRBJ1-1, with a weak D call TRBD1 (6 bases). Germline CDR1 is MNHNS and CDR2 is SASEGT. V lost 4 bases and J lost 6, with 21 bases in between. This CDR3 has 16 amino acids. The CDR3: CASSGYLEGRGAEAFF. CDR3 bases: TGTGCCAGCAGTGGATACCTCGAGGGCAGGGGTGCTGAAGCTTTCTTT.

This clone was counted only a few times. The chain couples TRBV6-2 or TRBV6-3 to TRBJ2-5; 9 nucleotides line up with TRBD1. The V and J ends lost 6 bases and 2 bases, in that order; junction bases with no gene match: 7. The CDR3 consists of 15 residues. The germline CDR1 and CDR2 sequences are MNHEY and SVGEGT. The CDR3 here is CASSIPGTGQETQYF. CDR3 nucleotides: TGTGCCAGCAGCATCCCCGGGACAGGGCAAGAGACCCAGTACTTC.

V usage is TRBV5-1 and J usage is TRBJ1-5, with 8 bases lining up with TRBD1. CDR1 is SGHRS and CDR2 is YFSETQ in the germline V gene. The CDR3 extends over 15 amino acids. Trimming cost V 4 bases and J 5 bases; bases outside gene matches: 8. In DNA form, the CDR3 reads TGCGCCAGCAGCCCTGGACAGGGCGGACATCAGCCCCAGCATTTT. Translated: CASSPGQGGHQPQHF.

The gene calls are TRBV7-7 and TRBJ2-2; D tentatively fits TRBD1 or TRBD2 (5 bases each). The CDR3 is made up of 15 amino acids. Trimming took off 0 bases at V and 6 bases at J, with 11 bases between the two ends. The germline V gene encodes CDR1 SSHAT and CDR2 FNYEAQ (reference sequence). The DNA of the CDR3 is TGTGCCAGCAGCTTAGCGGGGGTATGGGCCGGGGAGCTGTTTTTT. The encoded protein is CASSLAGVWAGELFF.

The chain recombines TRBV18 with TRBJ2-1, with 9 bases aligning to TRBD1. Unmatched junction bases numbered 1, after V lost 2 bases and J lost 2 bases. CDR1 KGHSH and CDR2 LQKENI come from the germline V gene. The CDR3 loop spans 15 amino acids. CDR3 nucleotides: TGTGCCAGCTCACCAAGACAGGGGGCCTACAATGAGCAGTTCTTC. Encoded protein: CASSPRQGAYNEQFF. Looking up the rest from reference TRBV18 and TRBJ2-1 gives the full variable domain: NAGVMQNPRHLVRRRGQEARLRCSPMKGHSHVYWYRQLPEEGLKFMVYLQKENIIDESGMPKERFSAEFPKEGPSILRIQQVVRGDSAAYFCASSPRQGAYNEQFFGPGTRLTVL.

The CDR3, as DNA: TGTGCCACCAGTCAACGGCCAAACACCGGGGAGCTGTTTTTT. Translated: CATSQRPNTGELFF. The J gene is TRBJ2-2, the V gene TRBV15; D is undetermined. Germline CDR1 reads LNHNV; CDR2 reads YYDKDF (reference sequence). V lost 6 bases and J 2 bases, leaving 10 bases between the germline ends. This CDR3 contains 14 residues. The whole variable domain, filled in from reference TRBV15 and TRBJ2-2, reads DAMVIQNPRYQVTQFGKPVTLSCSQTLNHNVMYWYQQKSSQAPKLLFHYYDKDFNNEADTPDNFQSRRPNTSFCFLDIRSPGLGDTAMYLCATSQRPNTGELFFGEGSRLTVL.

This clone was detected once. V usage is TRBV7-2 and J usage is TRBJ1-2, with TRBD1 matching 9 bases. CDR3 length equals 14 residues. Germline V gives CDR1 SGHTA, CDR2 FQGNSA. V lost 5 bases and J lost 7; bases outside the gene matches: 8. The CDR3 reads CASSLGDRVFGYTF. The CDR3 nucleotides read TGTGCCAGCAGCCTAGGGGACAGGGTTTTTGGCTACACCTTC.

This chain joins TRBV5-1 and TRBJ2-5, with D perhaps matching TRBD2 (7 bases). The CDR3 spans 14 residues. The V and J ends lost 8 bases and 0 bases respectively, with 14 bases between them. Germline CDR1 SGHRS, CDR2 YFSETQ. The CDR3 coding sequence is TGCGCCAGTAGGAGAGGGGGGGACCAAGAGACCCAGTACTTC. Protein product: CASRRGGDQETQYF.

J is TRBJ1-4 and V is TRBV19; D gene unclear. CDR3 size: 14 residues. Trimming cost V 5 bases and J 8 bases, with 15 bases left between them. CDR1 is LNHDA, CDR2 SQIVND, per germline (reference sequence). Written as DNA, the CDR3 is TGTGCCAGTAGTTCCTTCGGGAAGGCCGAAAAACTGTTTTTT. Translating it yields CASSSFGKAEKLFF.

The chain carries TRBV5-4 and TRBJ1-4; D possibly corresponds to TRBD1 (6 bases). V shed 2 bases and J shed 4 bases, with 9 bases lying between them. CDR1 and CDR2 (germline): SGHNT, YYREEE (reference sequence). The CDR3 runs to 14 residues. This CDR3 is CASSFGQYNEKLFF. The CDR3, as DNA: TGTGCCAGCAGCTTTGGACAGTATAATGAAAAACTGTTTTTT.

CDR3 in amino acids: CASRRQVPRTGELFF. The CDR3, as DNA: TGTGCCAGCAGGAGACAGGTCCCGAGGACCGGGGAGCTGTTTTTT. This chain links TRBV6-5 with TRBJ2-2, with D possibly matching TRBD1 (6 bases). The length of the CDR3 is 15 residues. Germline loops: CDR1 MNHEY, CDR2 SVGAGI. V lost 6 bases and J lost 5, with 16 bases in between.

The rearrangement joins TRBV5-1 to TRBJ2-2, with D possibly matching TRBD2 (6 bases). The V end was cut by 5 bases, the J end by 0 bases, with 8 bases between. The CDR3 sequence is 14 residues long. In germline, CDR1 is SGHRS, CDR2 YFSETQ. The CDR3 sequence is CASREGSNTGELFF. The CDR3 coding sequence is TGCGCCAGCAGGGAGGGCTCGAACACCGGGGAGCTGTTTTTT. Full variable domain (rest looked up from reference TRBV5-1 and TRBJ2-2): KAGVTQTPRYLIKTRGQQVTLSCSPISGHRSVSWYQQTPGQGLQFLFEYFSETQRNKGNFPGRFSGRQFSNSRSEMNVSTLELGDSALYLCASREGSNTGELFFGEGSRLTVL.

The chain carries TRBV3-1 (or the pseudogene TRBV3-2) and TRBJ1-3; D is possibly TRBD1 (5 bases). V was trimmed by 4 bases and J by 3 bases, leaving 16 bases between them. This CDR3 is built from 16 residues. From germline, CDR1 is LGHDT and CDR2 YNNKEL (reference sequence). In DNA form, the CDR3 reads TGTGCCAGCAGCCGCACCCAGGGAGTCCTTGGAAACACCATATATTTT. Amino acid sequence: CASSRTQGVLGNTIYF.

The chain uses TRBV3-1 (or the pseudogene TRBV3-2) and TRBJ2-1; D unresolved. The CDR3 runs 13 residues. Per the germline V gene, CDR1 is LGHDT and CDR2 is YNNKEL (reference sequence). V was cut by 1 base and J by 2 bases, with 3 bases left in between. The CDR3 DNA is TGTGCCAGCAGCCAAGGGACCTACAATGAGCAGTTCTTC. It specifies CASSQGTYNEQFF.

The rearrangement links TRBV6-5 to TRBJ2-3, with TRBD1 identical over 8 bases. Trimming at V came to 5 bases and at J to 0 bases, leaving 4 bases not matched to a gene. This CDR3 region has 15 residues. Germline assignment: CDR1 MNHEY and CDR2 SVGAGI. CDR3 amino acids: CASSLTGGSTDTQYF. The CDR3 region has the DNA TGTGCCAGCAGTCTAACAGGGGGTAGCACAGATACGCAGTATTTT.

The chain carries TRBV11-2 and TRBJ1-1; 7 bases map to TRBD1. Germline V gene sequence: CDR1 SGHAT, CDR2 FQNNGV. V lost 5 bases to trimming and J lost 7 bases; unmatched junction nucleotides: 13. The CDR3 loop spans 15 amino acids. The CDR3 bases are TGTGCCAGCAGCACTGAACAGGGGAATCTGTTTGAAGCTTTCTTT. Its protein is CASSTEQGNLFEAFF.

As DNA, the CDR3 is TGTGCCAGCAGGGGGGACTCCCTCGAGCAGTACTTC. Its protein product is CASRGDSLEQYF. The chain couples TRBV5-6 to TRBJ2-7; D is possibly TRBD2 (6 bases). Germline lookup yields CDR1 SGHDT and CDR2 YYEEEE. The CDR3 totals 12 residues. V was pared by 5 bases and J by 6 bases, with 12 bases between. Full variable domain (outside the CDR3, taken from reference TRBV5-6 and TRBJ2-7): DAGVTQSPTHLIKTRGQQVTLRCSPKSGHDTVSWYQQALGQGPQFIFQYYEEEERQRGNFPDRFSGHQFPNYSSELNVNALLLGDSALYLCASRGDSLEQYFGPGTRLTVT.